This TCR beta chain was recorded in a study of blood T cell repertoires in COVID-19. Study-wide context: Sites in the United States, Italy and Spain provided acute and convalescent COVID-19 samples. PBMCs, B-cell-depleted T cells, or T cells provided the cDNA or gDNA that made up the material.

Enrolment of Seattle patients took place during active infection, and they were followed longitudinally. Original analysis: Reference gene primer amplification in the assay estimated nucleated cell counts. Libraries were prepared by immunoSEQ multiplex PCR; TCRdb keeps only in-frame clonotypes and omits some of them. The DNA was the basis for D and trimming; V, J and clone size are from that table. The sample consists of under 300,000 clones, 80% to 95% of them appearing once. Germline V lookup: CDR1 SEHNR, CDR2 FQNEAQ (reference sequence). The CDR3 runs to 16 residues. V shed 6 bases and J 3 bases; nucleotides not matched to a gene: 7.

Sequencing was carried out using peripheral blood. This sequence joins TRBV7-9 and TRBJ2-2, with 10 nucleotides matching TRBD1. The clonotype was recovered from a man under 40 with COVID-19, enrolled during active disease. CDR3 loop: CASRGTGAHDTGELFF. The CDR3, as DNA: TGTGCCAGCAGGGGGACAGGGGCCCACGACACCGGGGAGCTGTTTTTT.